The sequence of this T cell receptor (beta chain) was determined in a study of identical twins. The table lists this clonotype with a few counts. TCRdb reprocessed the 5' RACE reads via MiXCR and lists one record per CDR3 protein. This table holds about 570,000 distinct CDR3 sequences, 9% to 10% found once. Looked up from germline, CDR1 is SGHTA and CDR2 is FQGNSA. This CDR3 spans 17 amino acids. The V and J ends lost 5 bases and 8 bases, in that order; junction bases with no gene match: 12. These data are also associated with another study on yellow fever vaccine responses in identical twins.

The TCR originated in a woman younger than 30 in good health. Sequencing used PBMCs. The genes are TRBV7-2 and TRBJ2-1; 13 nucleotides line up with TRBD2. CDR3 sequence reads: CASSLRSGTSGNHEQFF. In nucleotides, the CDR3 is TGTGCCAGCAGCCTCCGCTCCGGGACTAGCGGGAATCATGAGCAGTTCTTC.